Listed here are 9 T cell receptor beta chains from one sample, sequenced in a study of cytomegalovirus exposure and HLA in healthy donors. This PCR relied on a set of 60 Vbeta primers and 13 Jbeta primers. Libraries were prepared by immunoSEQ multiplex PCR; TCRdb keeps only in-frame clonotypes and omits some of them. The table lists about 150,000 clones, around 80% of them singletons, with about 13% in the top ten. Specimen: PBMCs. The receptors here all came from a man aged 35-49 years in good health and CMV-seropositive.

The V and J genes are TRBV5-4 and TRBJ2-3; 7 bases map to TRBD2. Germline-derived CDR1 and CDR2 are SGHNT and YYREEE (reference sequence). CDR3 length equals 17 residues. The ends lost 3 bases at V and 0 bases at J; junction bases unmatched: 10. CDR3 region: CASSSQAGPPSTDTQYF. CDR3 DNA: TGTGCCAGCAGCTCACAAGCGGGGCCCCCTAGCACAGATACGCAGTATTTT.

The chain uses TRBV6-1 and TRBJ1-5, with a weak D call TRBD1 (6 bases). CDR1 is MNHNS, CDR2 SASEGT, per germline. There are 13 residues in the CDR3. V lost 8 bases and J 4 bases, leaving 12 bases between the germline ends. CDR3 amino acids: CASSDSRNQPQHF. DNA for the CDR3: TGTGCCAGCTCGGACAGCCGAAATCAGCCCCAGCATTTT.

This chain connects TRBV2 to TRBJ1-1; 10 bases align to TRBD1. The CDR3 length is 15 residues. Germline V gene sequence: CDR1 SNHLY, CDR2 FYNNEI. Trimming cost V 6 bases and J 2 bases; bases outside gene matches: 6. The CDR3 bases are TGTGCCAGCAGGCCGGACAGGGGGACAAACACTGAAGCTTTCTTT. As protein: CASRPDRGTNTEAFF.

A few counts support this clone. The V call is TRBV7-2, the J call TRBJ2-1, with a weak D call TRBD2 (5 bases). Trimming cost V 6 bases and J 9 bases, with 15 bases left between them. The V gene's germline CDR1 is SGHTA and CDR2 FQGNSA. The CDR3 consists of 13 residues. The CDR3 DNA is TGTGCCAGCAGTCAAACTAGTTTCCGTGAGCAGTTCTTC. It encodes CASSQTSFREQFF.

The CDR3 sequence is CASSRDTDSGYTF. Here the CDR3 DNA reads TGTGCCAGCAGCCGGGACACAGACTCTGGCTACACCTTC. The J gene is TRBJ1-2, the V gene TRBV5-4, with D perhaps matching TRBD1 (6 bases). Germline CDR1 and CDR2: SGHNT and YYREEE (reference sequence). Trimming shortened V by 4 bases and J by 7 bases, and 14 bases separated the two germline ends. The CDR3 consists of 13 residues.

The chain is built from TRBV7-9 and TRBJ2-2, with 8 bases that match TRBD1. In germline, CDR1 is SEHNR, CDR2 FQNEAQ (reference sequence). The CDR3 has 15 residues. The ends lost 5 bases at V and 5 bases at J; junction bases unmatched: 7. As DNA, the CDR3 is TGTGCCAGCAGCCTCGGACAGGGTACGACCGGGGAGCTGTTTTTT. Translated: CASSLGQGTTGELFF.

The chain uses TRBV6-5 and TRBJ2-3; D remains unclear. The CDR3 is made up of 11 amino acids. V was trimmed by 8 bases and J by 6 bases, leaving 9 bases between them. Germline V gene sequence: CDR1 MNHEY, CDR2 SVGAGI. In DNA form, the CDR3 reads TGTGCCAGCTCTTGGGCCGATACGCAGTATTTT. The encoded protein is CASSWADTQYF.

This chain joins TRBV9 and TRBJ2-1; 11 bases are a match to TRBD2. J was trimmed by 7 bases and V by 6 bases; bases with no gene match: 18. The CDR3 has 18 residues. Germline V gene sequence: CDR1 SGDLS, CDR2 YYNGEE. CDR3 loop: CASTPSLLTSGRGNEQFF. The CDR3, as DNA: TGTGCCAGCACCCCTAGTCTGCTTACTAGCGGGAGAGGGAATGAGCAGTTCTTC. Full variable domain (missing parts from reference TRBV9 and TRBJ2-1): DSGVTQTPKHLITATGQRVTLRCSPRSGDLSVYWYQQSLDQGLQFLIQYYNGEERAKGNILERFSAQQFPDLHSELNLSSLELGDSALYFCASTPSLLTSGRGNEQFFGPGTRLTVL.

This chain joins TRBV27 and TRBJ2-7; 12 bases align to TRBD2. CDR3 length: 15 residues. V was pared by 6 bases and J by 1 base, with 4 bases of the junction left unmatched. Germline V lookup: CDR1 MNHEY, CDR2 SMNVEV (reference sequence). The CDR3 sequence: CASSHGLAGSYEQYF. The CDR3 DNA sequence: TGTGCCAGCAGCCACGGACTAGCGGGGTCCTACGAGCAGTACTTC.